This is a list of T cell receptor beta chains from one sample in a study of B cell selection in AIRE deficiency. Profiled with immunoSEQ multiplex PCR; TCRdb holds only in-frame clones, not every one. The table shows about 18,000 clones, with 93% occurring only once. What was sequenced was CD4+CD25+ Tregs sorted from PBMCs. Receptor source: a human donor in good health. Each CDR3 is given with its conserved first and last residue. D genes are given only for firm matches. The listing skips clone size in some rows; elsewhere it reads once, few, many or a size class.

-	TRBV10-3	TRBJ2-1	-	CAVKNLDEQFF	TGTGCCGTGAAAAACTTGGATGAGCAGTTCTTC
-	TRBV11-3	TRBJ2-1	-	CASSLVHNEQFF	TGTGCCAGCAGCTTAGTGCACAATGAGCAGTTCTTC
TRBD1	TRBV5-6	TRBJ2-2	-	CASSWRTGWKQTGELFF	TGTGCCAGCAGCTGGCGGACAGGGTGGAAACAGACCGGGGAGCTGTTTTTT
-	TRBV6-6	TRBJ2-7	-	CASSRQGRGEQYF	TGTGCCAGCAGCCGGCAGGGGCGGGGCGAGCAGTACTTC
TRBD1	TRBV6-1	TRBJ1-5	-	CASSEKWSWGTGDQPQHF	TGTGCCAGCAGCGAAAAGTGGAGTTGGGGGACAGGGGATCAGCCCCAGCATTTT
-	TRBV28	TRBJ2-3	-	CASSSIGRVAADTQYF	TGTGCCAGCAGTTCCATTGGCAGGGTGGCCGCAGATACGCAGTATTTT
-	TRBV28	TRBJ1-5	-	CASSLLGGGGNQPQHF	TGTGCCAGCAGTTTACTCGGCGGGGGAGGCAATCAGCCCCAGCATTTT
TRBD2	TRBV4-2	TRBJ2-1	-	CASSQDPAGGREQFF	TGTGCCAGCAGCCAAGATCCAGCGGGAGGGCGCGAGCAGTTCTTC
-	TRBV18	TRBJ2-5	-	CASSPFARTQETQYF	TGTGCCAGCTCCCCGTTTGCGCGGACCCAAGAGACCCAGTACTTC
-	TRBV9	TRBJ2-7	-	CASSASYYTPAYEQYF	TGTGCCAGCAGCGCCTCCTACTACACGCCAGCCTACGAGCAGTACTTC
-	TRBV27	TRBJ2-5	-	CASSPPPATRRVGEETQYF	TGTGCCAGCAGTCCCCCACCGGCTACTAGACGAGTCGGGGAAGAGACCCAGTACTTC
-	TRBV7-8	TRBJ1-2	-	CASSLAGTYNYGYTF	TGTGCCAGCAGCTTAGCAGGGACATATAACTATGGCTACACCTTC
TRBD1	TRBV10-3	TRBJ2-3	once	CAISDRDRGTDTQYF	TGTGCCATCAGCGACCGGGACAGGGGGACAGATACGCAGTATTTT
-	TRBV7-2	TRBJ2-3	-	CASSLALPSTDTQYF	TGTGCCAGCAGCTTAGCGTTACCCAGCACAGATACGCAGTATTTT
-	TRBV28	TRBJ1-5	-	CASSGSGRGNQPQHF	TGTGCCAGCAGTGGCTCAGGGAGAGGAAATCAGCCCCAGCATTTT
-	TRBV18	TRBJ1-5	-	CASSSQERSPQHF	TGTGCCAGCTCATCACAGGAGAGGTCACCCCAGCATTTT
-	TRBV7-2	TRBJ1-5	-	CASSPGVQPQHF	TGTGCCAGCAGCCCAGGGGTTCAGCCCCAGCATTTT
TRBD1	TRBV11-2	TRBJ2-7	-	CASSSRQGQYF	TGTGCCAGCAGCAGTCGACAGGGCCAGTACTTC
-	TRBV11-2	TRBJ2-7	-	CASSLVGIPYEQYF	TGTGCCAGCAGCTTAGTAGGGATTCCCTACGAGCAGTACTTC
-	TRBV7-9	TRBJ1-4	-	CASSSRSATNEKLFF	TGTGCCAGCAGTTCCCGGTCTGCAACTAATGAAAAACTGTTTTTT
-	TRBV5-1	TRBJ2-2	once	CASSLSAGELFF	TGCGCCAGCAGCTTGTCCGCCGGGGAGCTGTTTTTT
-	TRBV5-4	TRBJ1-6	-	CASSYAANSPLHF	TGTGCCAGCAGCTATGCAGCGAATTCACCCCTCCACTTT
-	TRBV28	TRBJ1-5	-	CASSGTDQPQHF	TGTGCCAGCAGTGGGACGGATCAGCCCCAGCATTTT
-	TRBV5-1	TRBJ2-7	once	CASSLDWSHEQYF	TGCGCCAGCAGCTTGGACTGGAGCCACGAGCAGTACTTC
TRBD1	TRBV10-1	TRBJ1-5	-	CASRGGDRQGATSQYQPQHF	TGCGCCAGCAGAGGCGGGGATCGACAGGGGGCGACCTCGCAGTATCAGCCCCAGCATTTT
-	TRBV7-9	TRBJ1-4	-	CASSFGEGKLFF	TGTGCCAGCAGCTTCGGGGAGGGGAAACTGTTTTTT
TRBD1	TRBV4-1	TRBJ2-1	medium-sized	CASSPWTGSSYNEQFF	TGCGCCAGCAGCCCCTGGACAGGGAGCTCCTACAATGAGCAGTTCTTC
-	TRBV28	TRBJ2-1	-	CASSLLYQTSEQFF	TGTGCCAGCAGTTTATTGTACCAAACCAGTGAGCAGTTCTTC
TRBD2	TRBV5-4	TRBJ2-1	-	CASSLGGGSYNEQFF	TGTGCCAGCAGCTTGGGCGGGGGGTCCTACAATGAGCAGTTCTTC
TRBD2	TRBV5-5	TRBJ2-7	-	CASSPRLGLAYEQYF	TGTGCCAGCAGCCCGAGACTAGGACTAGCCTACGAGCAGTACTTC
-	TRBV27	TRBJ2-7	-	CASSLVRVRSTSYEQYF	TGTGCCAGCAGTTTGGTCAGGGTTCGGAGCACCTCCTACGAGCAGTACTTC
-	TRBV7-9	TRBJ1-2	once	CASSLGAGVNYGYTF	TGTGCCAGCAGCTTAGGGGCGGGTGTTAACTATGGCTACACCTTC
-	TRBV7-9	TRBJ1-2	-	CASSLERYYGYTF	TGTGCCAGCAGCTTGGAACGGTATTATGGCTACACCTTC
TRBD2	TRBV6-4	TRBJ2-7	-	CASSDSPAGVLSSYEQYF	TGTGCCAGCAGTGACTCCCCAGCGGGAGTGTTGAGCTCCTACGAGCAGTACTTC
-	TRBV2	TRBJ2-3	-	CASWKKGATDTQYF	TGTGCCAGCTGGAAAAAAGGGGCCACAGATACGCAGTATTTT
-	TRBV6-1	TRBJ1-5	-	CASKLTGEPQHF	TGTGCCAGCAAATTGACGGGGGAACCCCAGCATTTT
TRBD2	TRBV28	TRBJ2-2	once	CASRLAGANTGELFF	TGTGCCAGCAGGTTAGCGGGAGCAAACACCGGGGAGCTGTTTTTT
TRBD1	TRBV2	TRBJ2-2	-	CASSLEGQANTGELFF	TGTGCCAGCAGCCTAGAGGGACAGGCGAACACCGGGGAGCTGTTTTTT
TRBD1	TRBV7-2	TRBJ1-5	-	CASSLGAGGGQPQHF	TGTGCCAGCAGCTTAGGAGCAGGGGGGGGACAGCCCCAGCATTTT
-	TRBV7-6	TRBJ2-2	-	CASSERGSGELFF	TGTGCCAGCAGCGAAAGAGGTAGCGGGGAGCTGTTTTTT
TRBD2	TRBV28	TRBJ2-7	-	CASSPPGGGRHF	TGTGCCAGCAGTCCACCTGGGGGGGGACGGCACTTC
-	TRBV5-6	TRBJ2-1	-	CASSLGPPTGMWNNEQFF	TGTGCCAGCAGCTTGGGGCCCCCTACAGGGATGTGGAACAATGAGCAGTTCTTC
-	TRBV27	TRBJ1-2	-	CASRPRALGHYGYTF	TGTGCCAGCAGGCCGAGGGCCTTAGGGCACTATGGCTACACCTTC
TRBD2	TRBV14	TRBJ2-3	once	CASSLLVAGSTDTQYF	TGTGCCAGCAGCCTTCTGGTAGCGGGGTCCACAGATACGCAGTATTTT
-	TRBV21-1	TRBJ2-1	-	CASSKARASDAESDEQFF	TGTGCCAGCAGCAAAGCGCGGGCTAGCGATGCGGAGTCGGATGAGCAGTTCTTC
TRBD1	TRBV7-2	TRBJ2-5	-	CASSWGQGRETQYF	TGTGCCAGCAGCTGGGGACAGGGTCGAGAGACCCAGTACTTC
TRBD1	TRBV27	TRBJ1-2	-	CASRRQGAGGYTF	TGTGCCAGCAGGAGACAGGGGGCAGGTGGCTACACCTTC
TRBD1	TRBV27	TRBJ2-7	-	CASAEFGTGTYEQYF	TGTGCCAGCGCCGAGTTCGGGACAGGGACCTACGAGCAGTACTTC
-	TRBV4-1	TRBJ2-1	-	CASSQPGRYNEQFF	TGCGCCAGCAGCCAACCCGGACGGTACAATGAGCAGTTCTTC
-	TRBV5-1	TRBJ2-7	-	CASSLDTGTASRVQYF	TGCGCCAGCAGCTTAGACACCGGGACCGCCAGTCGAGTGCAGTACTTC
TRBD1	TRBV27	TRBJ1-2	-	CASSRRPGQSFYGYTF	TGTGCCAGCAGTCGACGGCCGGGACAGAGTTTCTATGGCTACACCTTC
-	TRBV7-2	TRBJ1-2	-	CASSLGTATYGYTF	TGTGCCAGCAGCTTAGGGACGGCCACCTATGGCTACACCTTC
-	TRBV11-2	TRBJ2-7	-	CASSLVGIPYEQYF	TGTGCCAGCAGCTTAGTAGGGATTCCCTACGAGCAGTACTTC
TRBD2	TRBV7-9	TRBJ2-2	-	CASSSGTRLYNGELFF	TGTGCCAGCAGCTCCGGGACTAGACTTTACAACGGGGAGCTGTTTTTT
-	TRBV19	TRBJ1-5	-	CASTDWGESNQPQHF	TGTGCCAGTACCGATTGGGGGGAAAGCAATCAGCCCCAGCATTTT
-	TRBV28	TRBJ2-7	-	CASMKWDYEQYF	TGTGCCAGCATGAAGTGGGATTACGAGCAGTACTTC
TRBD1	TRBV7-9	TRBJ1-1	-	CASSPDRGQTEAFF	TGTGCCAGCAGCCCAGACAGGGGGCAGACTGAAGCTTTCTTT
TRBD1	TRBV9	TRBJ2-3	-	CASSAHPGTGSTDTQYF	TGTGCCAGCAGCGCCCACCCCGGGACAGGAAGCACAGATACGCAGTATTTT
-	TRBV4-3	TRBJ1-4	-	CASSQGEPLEKLFF	TGCGCCAGCAGCCAAGGAGAGCCTTTAGAAAAACTGTTTTTT